The 26 T cell receptor beta chains reported below all come from one sample, sequenced in a study of cytotoxic CD8 clonotypes in ibrutinib-treated CLL (dated by TCRdb to about 2021). The library was generated by the immunoSEQ multiplex PCR assay. TCRdb's version of the immuneACCESS table is confined to in-frame rearrangements and falls short of the full clone set. An unresolved V gene accounts for under half of the shortfall where checked; the remainder is of unknown origin. The sample contains about 21,000 clones, over 70% of them found a single time. The ten largest clones take up roughly 26% of the sample. Specimen: PBMCs, collected before ibrutinib treatment. Every receptor here comes from a human donor with chronic lymphocytic leukemia.

This chain joins TRBV11-2 and TRBJ2-2, with 7 positions matching TRBD1. The J segment lost 4 bases and the V segment lost 3 bases, leaving 8 bases of the junction unmatched. CDR1 is SGHAT, CDR2 FQNNGV, per germline. This CDR3 comprises 16 residues. The CDR3 reads CASSFQTTGSTGELFF. The CDR3 DNA sequence: TGTGCCAGCAGCTTTCAGACGACAGGGAGCACCGGGGAGCTGTTTTTT.

A word on this clone: This sample also contains other DNA sequences that code for the same CDR3. The chain combines TRBV19 with TRBJ1-5; D call uncertain. Germline assignment: CDR1 LNHDA and CDR2 SQIVND (reference sequence). V was cut by 7 bases and J by 0 bases, with 7 bases left in between. The CDR3 extends over 13 amino acids. The CDR3 loop reads CASNADSNQPQHF. The CDR3 DNA sequence: TGTGCCAGTAATGCGGATAGCAATCAGCCCCAGCATTTT.

This clone was recorded a few times. V is TRBV11-3 and J is TRBJ1-4, with D possibly TRBD1 on 6 matching bases. Trimming left V 5 bases short and J 6 bases short, with 16 bases between. The CDR3 consists of 15 residues. Germline lookup yields CDR1 SGHNT and CDR2 YENEEA. The CDR3 protein is CASSTTGSWDEKLFF. CDR3 sequence (DNA): TGTGCCAGCAGCACAACAGGGAGCTGGGATGAAAAACTGTTTTTT.

The chain joins TRBV7-2 to TRBJ2-7; D could derive from TRBD1 or TRBD2 (7 bases each). Germline CDR1 is SGHTA and CDR2 is FQGNSA. V lost 4 bases and J 2 bases, leaving 15 bases between the germline ends. The CDR3 is made up of 15 amino acids. The CDR3 protein is CASSSAAGGAYEQYF. The CDR3 nucleotides read TGTGCCAGCAGCTCGGCCGCAGGGGGGGCCTACGAGCAGTACTTC.

The chain links TRBV9 to TRBJ2-7; the D is unclear. The germline gives CDR1 SGDLS, CDR2 YYNGEE. The V end was cut by 4 bases, the J end by 6 bases, with 14 bases between. This CDR3 contains 13 residues. The CDR3 DNA follows: TGTGCCAGCAGCTCTCTCCCGGGTAGCGAGCAGTACTTC. As protein: CASSSLPGSEQYF.

The chain has TRBV9 and TRBJ2-1; 9 nucleotides line up with TRBD2. After removal of 4 bases from V and 0 bases from J, the junction contained 2 bases not matched to a gene. The CDR3 is made up of 15 amino acids. Per germline, CDR1 SGDLS and CDR2 YYNGEE. CDR3 coding DNA: TGTGCCAGCAGCCGACTAGCGGACTCCTACAATGAGCAGTTCTTC. Translated: CASSRLADSYNEQFF.

The chain couples TRBV6-6 to TRBJ2-2; 8 bases map to TRBD1. Germline V gene sequence: CDR1 MNHNY, CDR2 SVGAGI (reference sequence). The ends lost 2 bases at V and 4 bases at J; junction bases unmatched: 3. This CDR3 is 15 amino acids long. The CDR3 coding sequence is TGTGCCAGCAGTTACCGGACAGGGATCACCGGGGAGCTGTTTTTT. This sequence encodes CASSYRTGITGELFF.

This chain joins TRBV7-6 and TRBJ1-2; D call uncertain. There are 14 residues in the CDR3. V was cut by 5 bases and J by 8 bases, with 18 bases left in between. The germline gives CDR1 SGHVS, CDR2 FNYEAQ. The CDR3 coding sequence is TGTGCCAGCAGCGCACGGCCGGGGTTAGGGGGCTACACCTTC. Residues: CASSARPGLGGYTF.

This chain links TRBV10-3 with TRBJ1-1; TRBD1 matches at 9 bases. Losses at the gene ends were 0 bases for V and 7 bases for J; bases not matched to a gene: 6. This CDR3 is built from 15 residues. The germline gives CDR1 ENHRY, CDR2 SYGVKD. The CDR3: CAISESDRGGGEAFF. The CDR3 DNA is TGTGCCATCAGTGAGTCGGACAGGGGAGGGGGTGAAGCTTTCTTT.

V usage is TRBV29-1 and J usage is TRBJ2-2; 9 nucleotides agree with TRBD1. Per the germline V gene, CDR1 is SQVTM and CDR2 is ANQGSEA. Trimming cost V 3 bases and J 3 bases; bases outside gene matches: 11. The CDR3 length is 17 residues. The CDR3 DNA sequence: TGCAGCGTTGATGGGGTCCCGGGACAGGGTCACACCGGGGAGCTGTTTTTT. It encodes CSVDGVPGQGHTGELFF.

Comments on this clone: Germline and junction disagree at one end, which may indicate a read error. The J gene is TRBJ2-1, the V gene TRBV18; 8 nucleotides line up with TRBD1. This CDR3 comprises 15 residues. CDR1 and CDR2 from the germline V gene are KGHSH and LQKENI. The chain's CDR3 is CASSPPNRGNRWELF. Written as DNA, the CDR3 is TGTGCCAGCTCACCACCGAACAGGGGGAACAGGTGGGAGCTCTTC.

The sample holds a few counts of this clone. The identical CDR3 is also encoded by other nucleotide sequences in the sample. This rearrangement joins TRBV18 to TRBJ2-7; tentatively, D is TRBD2 (5 bases). The V end was cut by 1 base, the J end by 3 bases, with 7 bases between. The CDR3 has 13 residues. Germline V gene data show CDR1 as KGHSH and CDR2 as LQKENI. The DNA of the CDR3 is TGTGCCAGCTCACCACGTCGGGGCTACGAGCAGTACTTC. This translates into CASSPRRGYEQYF.

The DNA for the CDR3 is TGTGCCAGCAGTCCCACCCGGCCAGGGGGCACTGAAGCTTTCTTT. Its protein is CASSPTRPGGTEAFF. The chain couples TRBV2 to TRBJ1-1, with 7 bases identical to TRBD1. This CDR3 is built from 15 residues. Germline values: CDR1 SNHLY, CDR2 FYNNEI. V gave up 5 bases and J gave up 4 bases; unmatched junction bases: 10.

The chain employs TRBV7-3 and TRBJ2-1, with 10 bases identical to TRBD2. Germline CDR1 and CDR2: SGHTA and FQGTGA. This CDR3 region has 14 residues. The V segment lost 4 bases and the J segment 9 bases; nucleotides outside the gene matches: 6. This CDR3 is CASSSLAGVVEQFF. The CDR3, as DNA: TGTGCCAGCAGCTCCCTAGCGGGAGTGGTTGAGCAGTTCTTC.

The J gene is TRBJ2-2, the V gene TRBV11-1, with D tentatively TRBD1 (6 bases). Looked up from germline, CDR1 is SGHAT and CDR2 is FQDESV (reference sequence). Trimming took off 6 bases at V and 5 bases at J, with 16 bases between the two ends. The CDR3 is 15 residues long. The CDR3 reads CASRPLGAITGELFF. CDR3 nucleotide sequence: TGTGCCAGCAGACCATTGGGGGCTATTACCGGGGAGCTGTTTTTT.

The chain links TRBV9 to TRBJ2-5; TRBD1 is a possible D gene (5 bases). V lost 1 base to trimming and J lost 2 bases, with 9 bases between them. The CDR3 covers 14 residues. CDR1 is SGDLS, CDR2 YYNGEE, per germline. This chain's CDR3 is CASSVTAGQETQYF. CDR3 DNA sequence: TGTGCCAGCAGCGTAACGGCAGGGCAAGAGACCCAGTACTTC.

In this sample, this clone turned up once. V usage is TRBV7-2 and J usage is TRBJ1-6; TRBD1 is a possible D gene (5 bases). The CDR3 loop spans 15 amino acids. Per the germline V gene, CDR1 is SGHTA and CDR2 is FQGNSA. Trimming pared 5 bases from V and 4 bases from J, leaving 12 bases between. CDR3 nucleotides: TGTGCCAGCAGCACACGACAGCGTTATAATTCACCCCTCCACTTT. Translating gives CASSTRQRYNSPLHF. Variable domain in full (rest from reference TRBV7-2 and TRBJ1-6): GAGVSQSPSNKVTEKGKDVELRCDPISGHTALYWYRQSLGQGLEFLIYFQGNSAPDKSGLPSDRFSAERTGGSVSTLTIQRTQQEDSAVYLCASSTRQRYNSPLHFGNGTRLTVT.

The chain combines TRBV30 with TRBJ2-1; 12 bases map to TRBD1. Germline V gene sequence: CDR1 GTSNPN, CDR2 SVGIG (reference sequence). V shed 2 bases, J shed 7 bases, and the junction held 12 bases outside the gene matches. This CDR3 region has 17 residues. CDR3: CAWSLVLGTGGWNEQFF. The CDR3 region has the DNA TGTGCCTGGAGTCTGGTGCTGGGGACAGGGGGCTGGAATGAGCAGTTCTTC.

The rearrangement joins TRBV21-1 to TRBJ2-3; the table's D gene call, TRBD2, was not cross checked with the DNA. TRBV21-1 is shown as a pseudogene. The CDR3 extends over 18 amino acids. The CDR3 sequence is CASSKSSGRTSSTDTQYF. CDR3 bases: TGTGCCAGCAGCAAGTCTAGCGGGAGGACCTCTAGCACAGATACGCAGTATTTT.

The V call is TRBV29-1, the J call TRBJ2-7, with 8 bases lining up with TRBD1. In germline, CDR1 is SQVTM, CDR2 ANQGSEA. After removal of 4 bases from V and 0 bases from J, the junction contained 2 bases not matched to a gene. The CDR3 is 13 amino acids. The CDR3 region has the DNA TGCAGCGTTGGGGACAGGCTCTCCTACGAGCAGTACTTC. Amino acid sequence: CSVGDRLSYEQYF.

V usage is TRBV5-6 and J usage is TRBJ1-4; 12 bases map to TRBD1. The CDR3 consists of 17 residues. CDR1 SGHDT and CDR2 YYEEEE come from the germline V gene. J gave up 4 bases and V 2 bases, and 6 bases lay outside the gene matches. CDR3 region: CASSFFGTGGNNEKLFF. The DNA of the CDR3 is TGTGCCAGCAGCTTTTTTGGGACAGGGGGCAATAATGAAAAACTGTTTTTT.

The rearrangement uses TRBV4-3 and TRBJ2-1, with TRBD2 identical over 10 bases. There are 16 residues in the CDR3. After removal of 1 base from V and 0 bases from J, the junction contained 0 bases not matched to a gene. Germline V gene lookup returns CDR1 LGHNA and CDR2 YSLEER. The CDR3 DNA follows: TGCGCCAGCAGCCAAGGACTAGCGGGCTCCTACAATGAGCAGTTCTTC. It is translated as CASSQGLAGSYNEQFF.

J is TRBJ2-2 and V is TRBV4-3; D might be TRBD2 (6 bases). With 0 bases removed from V and 2 bases from J, the gap between germline ends came to 16 bases. Per the germline V gene, CDR1 is LGHNA and CDR2 is YSLEER. The CDR3 has 18 amino acids. The CDR3 reads CASSQDLPRRGNTGELFF. CDR3 in DNA: TGCGCCAGCAGCCAAGATCTTCCTAGGAGGGGAAACACCGGGGAGCTGTTTTTT.

This clone was observed once. The genes are TRBV5-5 and TRBJ1-4; possible D gene TRBD1, 5 bases. The length of the CDR3 is 14 residues. The V and J ends lost 1 base and 7 bases respectively, with 11 bases between them. Germline V lookup: CDR1 SGHKS, CDR2 YYEKEE (reference sequence). The CDR3 loop reads CASSLTRDGEKLFF. In DNA, the CDR3 is TGTGCCAGCAGCTTGACCAGGGATGGTGAAAAACTGTTTTTT.

The genes are TRBV9 and TRBJ2-3; 8 bases agree with TRBD1. The CDR3 totals 16 residues. V trimming: 4 bases; J trimming: 1 base; junction bases outside the gene matches: 8. Per the germline V gene, CDR1 is SGDLS and CDR2 is YYNGEE. The CDR3: CASSSPSTGGTDTQYF. As DNA, the CDR3 is TGTGCCAGCAGCTCCCCCTCGACAGGGGGCACAGATACGCAGTATTTT.

This rearrangement joins TRBV5-4 to TRBJ2-7; 9 bases match TRBD1. With V trimmed by 0 bases and J by 5 bases, 6 bases remained unmatched. Germline V lookup: CDR1 SGHNT, CDR2 YYREEE (reference sequence). The CDR3 length is 15 residues. CDR3 loop: CASSLERDRANEQYF. The CDR3 DNA follows: TGTGCCAGCAGCTTGGAACGGGACAGGGCGAACGAGCAGTACTTC.